The clone carrying this TCR beta chain was recorded many times. What it recognizes is unknown. As for time point: newly diagnosed GD, antithyroid drugs for less than 3 months. PBMCs provided the RNA from which the TCR library was made. With iRepertoire HTBI primers and Arm-PCR of CDR3 regions, TCR beta libraries were built. TCRdb reprocessed the multiplex PCR reads with MiXCR, giving one entry per CDR3 protein. The sample includes 550,000 or so distinct CDR3 sequences, 12% seen only once; the top ten take around 9.3%. The entry originates in a study of regulatory T cells in long-lasting Graves disease. The CDR3 extends over 14 amino acids. Germline CDR1 and CDR2: MNHEY and SMNVEV (reference sequence). J was trimmed by 8 bases and V by 9 bases; bases with no gene match: 6. Study-wide findings and caveats: With a small sample size, accuracy may have been reduced.

These data also featured in a second study, about T cells in Graves' hyperthyroidism and ophthalmopathy.

This specimen consisted of peripheral blood mononuclear cells (PBMCs), obtained at new diagnosis, from a patient treated with antithyroid drugs. The receptor was isolated from a woman aged 25 to 39 with Graves disease. The rearrangement uses TRBV27 and TRBJ2-1; 14 bases are a match to TRBD2. CDR3 region: CASRLAGGPYEQFF. The CDR3 region has the DNA TGTGCCAGTAGACTAGCGGGAGGGCCCTATGAGCAGTTCTTC.